These 21 T cell receptor beta chains were sequenced from one sample in a study of blood T cells in healthy people across ages. A second roughly 6 to 12 cycle PCR used barcoded and J-beta primers. Each CDR3 protein is one row after TCRdb ran MiXCR on the 5' RACE reads. The table shows 1.5 million to 2 million distinct CDR3 sequences, with 40% to 55% occurring only once. Specimen: blood. All receptors derive from a woman aged 40 to 50 in good health.

In DNA, the CDR3 is TGTGCCAGCAGCCTCAGCAAGGGCCACTACGAGCAGTACTTC. Translating it yields CASSLSKGHYEQYF. The chain employs TRBV7-2 and TRBJ2-7; unclear D gene. The CDR3 extends over 14 amino acids. CDR1 and CDR2 from the germline V gene are SGHTA and FQGNSA. V was cut by 5 bases and J by 3 bases, with 14 bases left in between.

Here the CDR3 DNA reads TGTGCCAGCAGCTCACCGACATCAGCTAACTATGGCTACACCTTC. This translates into CASSSPTSANYGYTF. The V and J genes are TRBV3-1 and TRBJ1-2, with unresolved D. The CDR3 spans 15 residues. V gave up 5 bases and J gave up 0 bases, with 13 bases separating them. CDR1 and CDR2 (germline): LGHDT, YNNKEL (reference sequence).

This clonotype was seen more than once but under ten times. This chain connects TRBV9 to TRBJ2-7, with TRBD2 as a possible D gene (5 bases). Germline values: CDR1 SGDLS, CDR2 YYNGEE. Trimming removed 0 bases from V and 4 bases from J, with 8 bases in between. CDR3 length: 13 residues. Written as DNA, the CDR3 is TGTGCCAGCAGCGTAGCTCGAGGGTACGAGCAGTACTTC. The encoded protein is CASSVARGYEQYF.

As concerns this clonotype: The junction departs from germline at one end; a sequencing error may be responsible. The chain carries TRBV6-1 and TRBJ2-7; D is possibly TRBD1 or TRBD2 (5 bases each). The germline CDR1 and CDR2 sequences are MNHNS and SASEGT. The CDR3 extends over 14 amino acids. The CDR3: CASSEQRGHYEQYF. The CDR3 DNA sequence: TGCGCCAGCAGTGAACAGAGGGGCCACTACGAGCAGTACTTC.

This clonotype was detected only once. This chain connects TRBV7-8 to TRBJ2-3; possible D gene TRBD2, 5 bases. The length of the CDR3 is 12 residues. Germline V gives CDR1 SGHVS, CDR2 FQNEAQ. V gave up 5 bases and J gave up 11 bases, with 14 bases separating them. The CDR3 DNA reads TGTGCCAGCAGCACTAGGTTGCTGGGGCAGTATTTT. This sequence encodes CASSTRLLGQYF.

This chain connects TRBV21-1 to TRBJ1-2; TRBD1, the table's D call, lacks a check against the DNA. TRBV21-1 is a documented pseudogene. This CDR3 has 17 residues. CDR3 region: CASSKKLGGHHNYGYTF. The CDR3 DNA reads as TGTGCCAGCAGCAAAAAGTTAGGGGGACACCATAACTATGGCTACACCTTC.

The chain couples TRBV6-5 to TRBJ1-2; D is perhaps TRBD1 (6 bases). The V end was cut by 4 bases, the J end by 5 bases, with 14 bases between. CDR1 and CDR2 from the germline V gene are MNHEY and SVGAGI. This CDR3 has 14 residues. The CDR3 DNA is TGTGCCAGCAGTTCCCCCGGGGGGCAATATGGCTACACCTTC. This encodes CASSSPGGQYGYTF.

The rearrangement links TRBV20-1 to TRBJ2-1, with D unclear. Trimming stripped 5 bases from V and 0 bases from J, with 11 bases between. The CDR3 consists of 14 residues. Germline CDR1 and CDR2: DFQATT and SNEGSKA (reference sequence). The CDR3 spells CSAHDTSSYNEQFF. CDR3 bases: TGCAGTGCTCACGACACCAGCTCCTACAATGAGCAGTTCTTC.

The rearrangement uses TRBV27 and TRBJ2-3; D gene ambiguous. Per germline, CDR1 MNHEY and CDR2 SMNVEV (reference sequence). The CDR3 extends over 14 amino acids. Trimming took off 7 bases at V and 0 bases at J, with 11 bases between the two ends. The CDR3, as DNA: TGTGCCAGCAATAATTTTCCCAGCACAGATACGCAGTATTTT. Protein: CASNNFPSTDTQYF.

This clonotype came up a few times. The V call is TRBV6-5, the J call TRBJ2-3, with D tentatively TRBD1 or TRBD2 (5 bases each). The V end was cut by 7 bases, the J end by 2 bases, with 10 bases between. This CDR3 has 13 amino acids. Germline CDR1 reads MNHEY; CDR2 reads SVGAGI. Here the CDR3 DNA reads TGTGCCAGCAAAAGGGACCACACAGATACGCAGTATTTT. Residues: CASKRDHTDTQYF.

This clonotype has just a few counts. The rearrangement joins TRBV7-2 to TRBJ2-1, with D possibly TRBD1 on 6 matching bases. Germline V gene data show CDR1 as SGHTA and CDR2 as FQGNSA. The CDR3 totals 14 residues. With 3 bases removed from V and 6 bases from J, the gap between germline ends came to 12 bases. CDR3 DNA sequence: TGTGCCAGCAGCTTCGGACAGTATCTCAATGAGCAGTTCTTC. This codes for CASSFGQYLNEQFF.

The table lists this clonotype with a few counts. The rearrangement joins TRBV20-1 to TRBJ2-6; D ambiguous. Germline V lookup: CDR1 DFQATT, CDR2 SNEGSKA (reference sequence). Trimming pared 6 bases from V and 4 bases from J, leaving 22 bases between. The CDR3 extends over 17 amino acids. CDR3 sequence: CSAHDVDLLRGANVLTF. The CDR3 DNA reads TGCAGTGCCCACGATGTAGACCTATTGAGGGGGGCCAACGTCCTGACTTTC.

The V and J genes are TRBV7-2 and TRBJ1-2, with D perhaps TRBD1 (5 bases). Germline CDR1 is SGHTA and CDR2 is FQGNSA. The CDR3 is 14 amino acids. The V gene lost 4 bases and the J gene lost 5 bases, with 14 bases spanning the gap. CDR3 in amino acids: CASSYGDREYGYTF. The CDR3 nucleotides read TGTGCCAGCAGCTACGGCGACAGAGAATATGGCTACACCTTC.

This clonotype was counted between two and nine times. This chain uses TRBV6-5 with TRBJ2-3, with TRBD2 identical over 11 bases. The CDR3 loop spans 15 amino acids. V gave up 8 bases and J gave up 1 base; unmatched junction bases: 5. The germline gives CDR1 MNHEY, CDR2 SVGAGI. CDR3 nucleotide sequence: TGTGCCAGCGGTAGCGGGGGGGCCGGCACAGATACGCAGTATTTT. Protein sequence: CASGSGGAGTDTQYF.

The table lists this clonotype with a few counts. The chain uses TRBV7-8 and TRBJ2-7; D is unclear. The CDR3 is 15 residues long. V lost 4 bases and J 0 bases, leaving 13 bases between the germline ends. CDR1 is SGHVS and CDR2 is FQNEAQ in the germline V gene. The CDR3 region is CASSSRTSSSYEQYF. The DNA for the CDR3 is TGTGCCAGCAGCTCACGGACCTCCAGCTCCTACGAGCAGTACTTC.

This clonotype has more than one count but fewer than ten. The chain has TRBV6-1 and TRBJ1-5; weak D call: TRBD1 (5 bases). Deletions cut 0 bases from V and 3 bases from J, with 12 bases between. Germline V gene lookup returns CDR1 MNHNS and CDR2 SASEGT. The CDR3 covers 16 residues. DNA of the CDR3: TGTGCCAGCAGTGAAGCGAGCCCAGGGATCAATCAGCCCCAGCATTTT. It specifies CASSEASPGINQPQHF.

This CDR3 reads CASRGGTVMADTQYF. The CDR3, as DNA: TGTGCCAGCAGGGGTGGGACGGTCATGGCAGATACGCAGTATTTT. The rearrangement links TRBV5-6 to TRBJ2-3, with D perhaps given as TRBD1 or TRBD2 (5 bases each). CDR1 SGHDT and CDR2 YYEEEE come from the germline V gene. V lost 5 bases and J 4 bases, leaving 17 bases between the germline ends. The CDR3 consists of 15 residues.

This clonotype was seen a handful of times. The chain has TRBV5-1 and TRBJ2-3; D gene unclear. The CDR3 consists of 13 residues. Trimming left V 7 bases short and J 3 bases short, with 12 bases between. Germline CDR1 SGHRS, CDR2 YFSETQ. DNA of the CDR3: TGCGCCAGCGCCCAGCCTGCAACAGATACGCAGTATTTT. Translating it yields CASAQPATDTQYF.

This clonotype was picked up a small number of times. The rearrangement links TRBV4-1 to TRBJ2-7, with 8 nucleotides matching TRBD1. V lost 2 bases and J lost 2; bases outside the gene matches: 5. The CDR3 has 15 residues. Germline CDR1 and CDR2: MGHRA and YSYEKL. CDR3 bases: TGCGCCAGCAGCCAAACACAGGGGGGAGCCTACGAGCAGTACTTC. Its protein product is CASSQTQGGAYEQYF.

The V call is TRBV3-1, the J call TRBJ1-2; no clear D gene. The CDR3 is made up of 13 amino acids. Germline CDR1 and CDR2: LGHDT and YNNKEL (reference sequence). V lost 0 bases, J lost 7 bases, and 9 bases lay in between. The CDR3 protein is CASSQDSLCGYTF. In DNA, the CDR3 is TGTGCCAGCAGCCAAGACAGCCTTTGTGGCTACACCTTC. Full variable domain (outside the CDR3, taken from reference TRBV3-1 and TRBJ1-2): DTAVSQTPKYLVTQMGNDKSIKCEQNLGHDTMYWYKQDSKKFLKIMFSYNNKELIINETVPNRFSPKSPDKAHLNLHINSLELGDSAVYFCASSQDSLCGYTFGSGTRLTVV.

This chain links TRBV6-1 with TRBJ2-1; 8 bases agree with TRBD2. J gave up 7 bases and V 6 bases, and 17 bases lay outside the gene matches. Germline CDR1 and CDR2: MNHNS and SASEGT. This CDR3 has 17 amino acids. The CDR3 bases are TGTGCCAGCAGAAACACCCTCCTAGCGGGTCAAGAAAATGAGCAGTTCTTC. Translation gives CASRNTLLAGQENEQFF.